This T cell receptor beta chain was identified during a study of T-cell memory formation after mild COVID-19. The sample holds many counts of this clonotype. Its antigen remains unidentified. Study results and limitations: Clones that got smaller from day 15 to 85 had even CD4/CD8, while clones growing later tipped toward CD4+.

This CDR3 is 14 amino acids long. V dropped 5 bases and J dropped 5 bases, with 15 bases sitting between them. CDR1 and CDR2 from the germline V gene are SEHNR and FQNEAQ (reference sequence). Sample barcodes and UMIs were carried by the TCR alpha and TCR beta cDNA libraries that 5'RACE generated with constant-segment primers. Using its own MiXCR run on the 5' RACE reads, TCRdb lists one record per CDR3 protein. The data show 450,000 to 700,000 distinct CDR3 sequences, approximately 18% seen once. Sample: PBMCs or a T cell subset sorted from them (not recorded which). The chain carries TRBV7-9 and TRBJ2-5, with no clear D. This clonotype was sampled from an adult woman who had mild COVID-19 (a few samples of this study predate the infection). Cell type and time point are not known. The CDR3 loop reads CASSPQTGRETQYF. CDR3 in DNA: TGTGCCAGCAGCCCCCAGACCGGTCGTGAGACCCAGTACTTC. The complete variable domain, with remaining parts taken from reference TRBV7-9 and TRBJ2-5, reads DTGVSQNPRHKITKRGQNVTFRCDPISEHNRLYWYRQTLGQGPEFLTYFQNEAQLEKSRLLSDRFSAERPKGSFSTLEIQRTEQGDSAMYLCASSPQTGRETQYFGPGTRLLVL.